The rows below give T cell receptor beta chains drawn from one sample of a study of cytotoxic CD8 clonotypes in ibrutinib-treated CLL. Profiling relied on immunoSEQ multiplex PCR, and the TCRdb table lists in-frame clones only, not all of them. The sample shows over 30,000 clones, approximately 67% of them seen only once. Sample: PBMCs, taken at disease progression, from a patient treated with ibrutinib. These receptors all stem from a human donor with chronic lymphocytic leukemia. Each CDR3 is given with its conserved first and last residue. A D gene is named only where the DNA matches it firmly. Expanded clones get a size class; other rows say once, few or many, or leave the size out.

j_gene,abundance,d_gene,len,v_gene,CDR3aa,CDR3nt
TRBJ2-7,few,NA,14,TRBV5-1,CASSLFQGSAEQYF,TGCGCCAGCAGCTTGTTTCAGGGTTCCGCCGAGCAGTACTTC
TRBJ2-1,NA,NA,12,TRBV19,CASSMGGNEQFF,TGTGCCAGTAGTATGGGGGGCAATGAGCAGTTCTTC
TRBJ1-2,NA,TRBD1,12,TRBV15,CATGTGKNGYTF,TGTGCCACCGGGACAGGGAAAAATGGCTACACCTTC
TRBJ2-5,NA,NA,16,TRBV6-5,CASSYSRQGGRETQYF,TGTGCCAGCAGTTACTCGAGGCAGGGGGGTCGGGAGACCCAGTACTTC
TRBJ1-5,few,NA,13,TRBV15,CATSREYYQPQHF,TGTGCCACCAGCAGGGAATACTATCAGCCCCAGCATTTT
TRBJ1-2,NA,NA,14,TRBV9,CASSNLGRGYGYTF,TGTGCCAGCAGCAACCTAGGTAGGGGATATGGCTACACCTTC
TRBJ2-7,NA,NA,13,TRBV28,CASKEGAPYEQYF,TGTGCCAGCAAGGAGGGGGCACCCTACGAGCAGTACTTC
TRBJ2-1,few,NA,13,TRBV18,CASSQDSYNEQFF,TGTGCCAGCTCACAGGACAGCTACAATGAGCAGTTCTTC
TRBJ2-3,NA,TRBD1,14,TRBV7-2,CASSSTGRTDTQYF,TGTGCCAGCAGCTCGACAGGGCGCACAGATACGCAGTATTTT
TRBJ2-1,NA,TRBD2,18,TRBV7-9,CASRFSGSWGSSYNEQFF,TGTGCCAGCAGATTTAGCGGGAGTTGGGGGAGCTCCTACAATGAGCAGTTCTTC
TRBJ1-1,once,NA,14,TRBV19,CASSIGSPSPEAFF,TGTGCCAGTAGTATAGGGTCACCGAGCCCTGAAGCTTTCTTT
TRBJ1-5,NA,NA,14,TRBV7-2,CASSPSGRQGPQHF,TGTGCCAGCAGCCCTTCAGGGAGACAAGGGCCCCAGCATTTT
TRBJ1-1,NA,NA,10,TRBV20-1,CSAGVREAFF,TGCAGTGCGGGTGTGCGTGAAGCTTTCTTT
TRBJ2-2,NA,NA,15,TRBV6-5,CASSLRDKAPGELFF,TGTGCCAGCAGTCTCCGGGACAAGGCGCCCGGGGAGCTGTTTTTT
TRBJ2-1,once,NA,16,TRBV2,CASSEVSSGSYNEQFF,TGTGCCAGCAGTGAAGTTAGTTCTGGGTCCTACAATGAGCAGTTCTTC
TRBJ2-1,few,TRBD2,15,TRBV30,CAWGFQRGSGNEQFF,TGTGCCTGGGGATTCCAGCGGGGGTCAGGGAATGAGCAGTTCTTC
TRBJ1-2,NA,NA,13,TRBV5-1,CASSFSTRGGYTF,TGCGCCAGCAGCTTTTCCACACGGGGCGGCTACACCTTC
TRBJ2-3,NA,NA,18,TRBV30,CAWSVGRGGSGSTDTQYF,TGTGCCTGGAGTGTAGGGAGGGGGGGTAGCGGAAGCACAGATACGCAGTATTTT
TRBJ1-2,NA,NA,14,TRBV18,CASSLSPTAYGYTF,TGTGCCAGCTCACTCTCCCCGACAGCCTATGGCTACACCTTC
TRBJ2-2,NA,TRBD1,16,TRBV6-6,CASSYFTGVFTGELFF,TGTGCCAGCAGTTATTTTACAGGGGTTTTCACCGGGGAGCTGTTTTTT
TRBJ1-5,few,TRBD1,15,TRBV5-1,CASSLDGQGNQPQHF,TGCGCCAGCAGCTTGGACGGACAGGGCAATCAGCCCCAGCATTTT
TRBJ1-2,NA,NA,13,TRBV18,CASSPFVLEGYTF,TGTGCCAGCTCACCATTCGTACTGGAAGGCTACACCTTC
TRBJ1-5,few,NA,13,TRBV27,CASSQVQGQPQHF,TGTGCCAGCAGTCAGGTGCAGGGTCAGCCCCAGCATTTT
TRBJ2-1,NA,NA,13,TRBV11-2,CASSFRLPNEQFF,TGTGCCAGCAGCTTTAGGCTACCCAATGAGCAGTTCTTC
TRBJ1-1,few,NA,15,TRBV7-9,CASSFQQGRNTEAFF,TGTGCCAGCAGCTTCCAACAGGGTAGGAACACTGAAGCTTTCTTT
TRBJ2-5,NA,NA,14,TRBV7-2,CASSLMWRGETQYF,TGTGCCAGCAGCTTAATGTGGCGAGGCGAGACCCAGTACTTC
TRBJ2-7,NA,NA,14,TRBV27,CASRRDMISYEQYF,TGTGCCAGCAGGAGGGACATGATTTCCTACGAGCAGTACTTC
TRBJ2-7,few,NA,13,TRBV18,CASSLQSSYEQYF,TGTGCCAGCTCTCTACAAAGCTCCTACGAGCAGTACTTC
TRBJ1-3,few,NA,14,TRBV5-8,CASSRGPTGNTIYF,TGTGCCAGCAGCAGGGGCCCAACTGGAAACACCATATATTTT
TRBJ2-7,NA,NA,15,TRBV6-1,CASTVKGGAGYEQYF,TGTGCCAGCACCGTTAAAGGGGGGGCCGGGTACGAGCAGTACTTC
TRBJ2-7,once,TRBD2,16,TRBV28,CASSFVSGRSSYEQYF,TGTGCCAGCAGTTTTGTTAGCGGGAGAAGTTCCTACGAGCAGTACTTC
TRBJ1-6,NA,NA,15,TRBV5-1,CASSLGDGENSPLHF,TGCGCCAGCAGCTTGGGGGACGGCGAAAATTCACCCCTCCACTTT
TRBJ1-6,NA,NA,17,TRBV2,CASSRQRSATSNSPLHF,TGTGCCAGCTCACGCCAGAGGTCAGCCACTTCTAATTCACCCCTCCACTTT
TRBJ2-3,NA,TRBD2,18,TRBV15,CATSMYGLAGRTSPRQYF,TGTGCCACCAGCATGTATGGGCTAGCGGGGCGTACGTCCCCAAGGCAGTATTTT
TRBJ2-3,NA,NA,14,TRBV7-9,CASSPTPVPDTQYF,TGTGCCAGCAGCCCAACACCCGTTCCAGATACGCAGTATTTT
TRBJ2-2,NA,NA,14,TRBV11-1,CASRRLPNTGELFF,TGTGCCAGCAGGCGACTACCGAACACCGGGGAGCTGTTTTTT
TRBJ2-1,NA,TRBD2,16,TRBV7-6,CASSLGLAGDGNEQFF,TGTGCCAGCAGCTTAGGGCTAGCGGGAGACGGTAATGAGCAGTTCTTC
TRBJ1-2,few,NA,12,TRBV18,CASSPIENGYTF,TGTGCCAGCTCACCAATAGAAAATGGCTACACCTTC
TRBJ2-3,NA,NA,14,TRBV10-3,CAIGRLGSWDTQYF,TGTGCCATTGGGCGACTAGGGTCGTGGGATACGCAGTATTTT
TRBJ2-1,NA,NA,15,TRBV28,CASGGGGRRHNEQFF,TGTGCCAGCGGGGGAGGGGGGCGGAGGCACAATGAGCAGTTCTTC
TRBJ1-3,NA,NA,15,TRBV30,CAWSVKGISGNTIYF,TGTGCCTGGAGTGTAAAAGGGATCTCTGGAAACACCATATATTTT
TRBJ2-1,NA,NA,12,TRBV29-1,CSVVTRNNEQFF,TGCAGCGTTGTTACAAGAAACAATGAGCAGTTCTTC
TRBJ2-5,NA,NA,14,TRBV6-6,CASSYSAELETQYF,TGTGCCAGCAGTTACTCGGCGGAGCTGGAGACCCAGTACTTC
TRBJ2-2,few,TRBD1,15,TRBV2,CASRPGTANTGELFF,TGTGCCAGCAGGCCCGGGACAGCGAACACCGGGGAGCTGTTTTTT
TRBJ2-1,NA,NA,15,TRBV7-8,CASSLASSSYNEQFF,TGTGCCAGCAGCTTAGCGTCTAGCTCCTACAATGAGCAGTTCTTC
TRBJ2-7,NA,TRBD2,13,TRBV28,CASSPGGGYEQYF,TGTGCCAGCAGCCCTGGGGGGGGCTACGAGCAGTACTTC